These 15 T cell receptor beta chains originate from one sample sequenced in a study of cytomegalovirus exposure and HLA in healthy donors. The PCR contained 60 Vbeta and 13 Jbeta primers. Profiled with immunoSEQ multiplex PCR; TCRdb holds only in-frame clones, not every one. The repertoire holds 150,000 to 200,000 clones, roughly 68% seen once, with less than 2% in the top ten. Sequencing was done on a sample of PBMCs. These receptor sequences come from a woman in her 30s in good health and CMV-seronegative.

The V gene is TRBV7-3, the J gene TRBJ2-3; 7 positions agree with TRBD2. With 0 bases clipped from V and 2 bases from J, the junction kept 8 bases outside the gene matches. Germline V gives CDR1 SGHTA, CDR2 FQGTGA. CDR3 length: 17 amino acids. CDR3 nucleotide sequence: TGTGCCAGCAGCTTAACGTCGGGCGGGGGTATCACAGATACGCAGTATTTT. This sequence encodes CASSLTSGGGITDTQYF.

V and J are TRBV10-1 and TRBJ1-1; 7 bases match TRBD1. Germline CDR1 WNHNN, CDR2 SYGVQD (reference sequence). V dropped 6 bases and J dropped 4; count of bases not matched to a gene: 8. The CDR3 totals 14 residues. CDR3 bases: TGCGCCAGCAGCCCCGACAGGGCTCGCACTGAAGCTTTCTTT. This codes for CASSPDRARTEAFF.

Details on this clone: This specimen includes other DNA sequences encoding the same CDR3. The J gene is TRBJ1-1, the V gene TRBV9, with a possible D match to TRBD1 (6 bases). V was cut by 0 bases and J by 6 bases, with 9 bases left in between. The germline CDR1 and CDR2 sequences are SGDLS and YYNGEE. The CDR3 is made up of 13 amino acids. The CDR3 is CASSVATGSEAFF. The CDR3 DNA sequence: TGTGCCAGCAGCGTAGCTACAGGGTCTGAAGCTTTCTTT.

The V gene is TRBV28, the J gene TRBJ1-2; D possibly corresponds to TRBD1 (6 bases). The CDR3 runs 14 residues. The germline V gene encodes CDR1 MDHEN and CDR2 SYDVKM. V was clipped by 6 bases and J by 4 bases, with 15 bases between them. Written as DNA, the CDR3 is TGTGCCAGCAGCCCTAGCAGGGGAGCCTATGGCTACACCTTC. Translated, it gives CASSPSRGAYGYTF.

There are a few counts of this clone. The CDR3 DNA sequence: TGTGCCAGCAGCCCCCCCGGGGGCACTGAAGCTTTCTTT. Translated, it gives CASSPPGGTEAFF. This chain uses TRBV28 with TRBJ1-1; D may be TRBD1 (5 bases). CDR3 length: 13 residues. Trimming took off 6 bases at V and 4 bases at J, with 12 bases between the two ends. CDR1 is MDHEN, CDR2 SYDVKM, per germline.

The chain has TRBV10-3 and TRBJ1-6; weak D call: TRBD1 (5 bases). Trimming took off 6 bases at V and 2 bases at J, with 8 bases between the two ends. Germline V gene sequence: CDR1 ENHRY, CDR2 SYGVKD. CDR3 length: 14 residues. CDR3 nucleotide sequence: TGTGCCATCAGCCAGGGCCCCTATAATTCACCCCTCCACTTT. This translates into CAISQGPYNSPLHF.

CDR3 in amino acids: CASSETGRGYTF. The CDR3 DNA reads as TGTGCCAGCAGCGAGACAGGGCGTGGCTACACCTTC. The chain uses TRBV2 and TRBJ1-2, with TRBD1 matching over 7 bases. The CDR3 contains 12 residues. V dropped 6 bases and J dropped 7; count of bases not matched to a gene: 5. CDR1 and CDR2 (germline): SNHLY, FYNNEI.

This chain joins TRBV5-1 and TRBJ2-3; D ambiguous. This CDR3 is built from 14 residues. Germline V lookup: CDR1 SGHRS, CDR2 YFSETQ. V was cut by 3 bases and J by 2 bases, with 10 bases left in between. The CDR3 coding sequence is TGCGCCAGCAGCTGGCAACCGTCCACAGATACGCAGTATTTT. Its protein product is CASSWQPSTDTQYF.

Only one count was recorded for this clone. Here the CDR3 DNA reads TGTGCCAGCTCCTACTGGGCAGGGGGCACTGAAGCTTTCTTT. It codes for CASSYWAGGTEAFF. The V call is TRBV9, the J call TRBJ1-1, with 7 bases that match TRBD1. V was clipped by 7 bases and J by 4 bases; unmatched bases: 10. Looked up from germline, CDR1 is SGDLS and CDR2 is YYNGEE. The CDR3 has 14 residues.

In its sample, this clone was seen a few times. The CDR3 DNA reads as TGCGCCAGCAGCTCCTGGGGCGGAACTGAAGCTTTCTTT. This encodes CASSSWGGTEAFF. The chain is built from TRBV5-1 and TRBJ1-1; possibly TRBD1 for D (5 bases). CDR1 is SGHRS and CDR2 is YFSETQ in the germline V gene. The CDR3 is 13 amino acids. V was clipped by 3 bases and J by 5 bases, with 11 bases between them.

This chain connects TRBV27 to TRBJ1-5, with no clear D. Germline-derived CDR1 and CDR2 are MNHEY and SMNVEV (reference sequence). The V end lost 6 bases, the J end lost 2 bases, and 14 bases lay between the germline ends. CDR3 length: 15 amino acids. For the CDR3, the DNA is TGTGCCAGCAGAGAGATTGGCGGGGGCAATCAGCCCCAGCATTTT. It encodes CASREIGGGNQPQHF.

J is TRBJ2-7 and V is TRBV7-2, with a tentative D call TRBD2 (6 bases). This CDR3 contains 15 residues. Per germline, CDR1 SGHTA and CDR2 FQGNSA. V was pared by 0 bases and J by 1 base, with 10 bases between. The CDR3 region is CASSLAPGVSYEQYF. The CDR3 region has the DNA TGTGCCAGCAGCTTAGCTCCGGGGGTATCCTACGAGCAGTACTTC.

V and J are TRBV6-6 and TRBJ2-5; D is uncertain. Trimming cost V 2 bases and J 3 bases, with 16 bases left between them. Germline V gives CDR1 MNHNY, CDR2 SVGAGI (reference sequence). The CDR3 contains 16 residues. CDR3 amino acids: CASSYGQAEEKETQYF. CDR3 nucleotides: TGTGCCAGCAGTTACGGGCAGGCCGAAGAAAAAGAGACCCAGTACTTC.

The chain employs TRBV4-3 and TRBJ2-1; TRBD2 aligns across 7 bases. Germline V gene sequence: CDR1 LGHNA, CDR2 YSLEER. V trimming: 4 bases; J trimming: 4 bases; junction bases outside the gene matches: 13. CDR3 size: 17 residues. The chain's CDR3 is CASSPSSGPTAYNEQFF. The CDR3 bases are TGCGCCAGCAGCCCCTCTAGCGGTCCCACCGCTTACAATGAGCAGTTCTTC.

This clone was seen only once. The V call is TRBV4-3, the J call TRBJ2-7; 7 bases align to TRBD1. The ends lost 0 bases at V and 0 bases at J; junction bases unmatched: 5. The CDR3 is made up of 16 amino acids. The germline V gene has CDR1 LGHNA and CDR2 YSLEER. CDR3 protein: CASSQDQQGSSYEQYF. As DNA, the CDR3 is TGCGCCAGCAGCCAAGATCAACAGGGGAGCTCCTACGAGCAGTACTTC.